This T cell receptor beta chain is drawn from a study of T cells of healthy individuals. TCRdb redid the calling of the 5' RACE reads with MiXCR, one entry per CDR3 protein. The profile shows some 100,000 distinct CDR3 sequences, approximately 15% of them singletons. CDR3 length equals 15 residues. Germline lookup yields CDR1 SGHRS and CDR2 YFSETQ. With V trimmed by 0 bases and J by 4 bases, 2 bases remained unmatched. This clonotype was sampled from a human donor in good health. The V call is TRBV5-1, the J call TRBJ2-1, with 9 nucleotides matching TRBD2. In DNA, the CDR3 is TGCGCCAGCAGCTTGGGGACTAGCGAGTACAATGAGCAGTTCTTC. Amino acids: CASSLGTSEYNEQFF. Complete variable domain (other parts from reference TRBV5-1 and TRBJ2-1): KAGVTQTPRYLIKTRGQQVTLSCSPISGHRSVSWYQQTPGQGLQFLFEYFSETQRNKGNFPGRFSGRQFSNSRSEMNVSTLELGDSALYLCASSLGTSEYNEQFFGPGTRLTVL.